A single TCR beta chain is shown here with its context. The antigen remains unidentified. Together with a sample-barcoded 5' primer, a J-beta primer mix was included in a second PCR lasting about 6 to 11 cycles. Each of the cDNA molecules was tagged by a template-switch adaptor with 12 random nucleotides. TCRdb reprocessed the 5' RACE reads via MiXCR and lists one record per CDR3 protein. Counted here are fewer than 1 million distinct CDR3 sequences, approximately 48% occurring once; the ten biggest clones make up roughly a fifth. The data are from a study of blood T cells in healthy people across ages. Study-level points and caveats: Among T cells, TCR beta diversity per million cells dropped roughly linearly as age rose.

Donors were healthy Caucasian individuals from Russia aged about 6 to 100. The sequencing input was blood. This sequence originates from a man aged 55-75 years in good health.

CDR3 amino acids: CAWKSSYNSPLHF. The CDR3 DNA sequence: TGTGCCTGGAAAAGCTCCTATAATTCACCCCTCCACTTT. V usage is TRBV30 and J usage is TRBJ1-6; D ambiguous. Germline lookup yields CDR1 GTSNPN and CDR2 SVGIG (reference sequence). The CDR3 runs to 13 residues. The germline V and J ends were trimmed by 4 bases and 0 bases, with 4 bases remaining between them.